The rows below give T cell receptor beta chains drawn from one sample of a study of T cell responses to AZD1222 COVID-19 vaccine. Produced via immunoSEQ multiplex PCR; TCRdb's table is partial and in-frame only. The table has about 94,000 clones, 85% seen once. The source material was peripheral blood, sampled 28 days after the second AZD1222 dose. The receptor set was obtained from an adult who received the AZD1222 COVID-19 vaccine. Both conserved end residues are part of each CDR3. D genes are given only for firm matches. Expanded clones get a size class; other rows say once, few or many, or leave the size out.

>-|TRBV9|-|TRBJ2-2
CASSASYARGGTGELFF
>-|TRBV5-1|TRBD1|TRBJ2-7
CASSLPPGQVLYEQYF
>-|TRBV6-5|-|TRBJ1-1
CASSYQGNTEAFF
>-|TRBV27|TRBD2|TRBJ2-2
CASSPQLAGGPMNTGELFF
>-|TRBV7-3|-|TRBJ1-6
CASSLDSSYNSPLHF
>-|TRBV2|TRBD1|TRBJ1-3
CASSGTGAGNTIYF
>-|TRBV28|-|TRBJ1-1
CASPPSQGTNTEAFF
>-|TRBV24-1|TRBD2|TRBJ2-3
CATSDSRGADTQYF
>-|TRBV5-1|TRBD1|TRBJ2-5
CASSFQTGGQETQYF
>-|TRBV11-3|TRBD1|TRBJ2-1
CASSLVGGTINEQFF
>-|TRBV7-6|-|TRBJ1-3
CASRSVREGGNTIYF
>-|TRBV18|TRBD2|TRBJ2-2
CASSPRTSNTGELFF
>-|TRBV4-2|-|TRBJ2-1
CASSQATFNEQFF
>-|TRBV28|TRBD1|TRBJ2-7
CASSPRGTGSYEQYF
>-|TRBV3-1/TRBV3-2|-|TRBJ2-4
CASSHYRDGAKNIQYF
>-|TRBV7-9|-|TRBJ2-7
CASSLAWGSYEQYF
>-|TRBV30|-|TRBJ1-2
CAWALRDGYTF
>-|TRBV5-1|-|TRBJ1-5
CASSSMGDQPQHF
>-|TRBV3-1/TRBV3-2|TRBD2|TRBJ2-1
CASSQPGLAGGWNEQFF
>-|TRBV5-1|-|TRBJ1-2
CASSPDSSYGYTF
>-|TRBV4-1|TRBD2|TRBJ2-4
CASSAGTIHLAKNIQYF
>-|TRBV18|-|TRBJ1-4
CASSPAATNEKLFF
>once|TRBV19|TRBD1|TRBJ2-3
CASVHTGTGGADTQYF
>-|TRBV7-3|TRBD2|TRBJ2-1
CASSLSGSSYNEQFF
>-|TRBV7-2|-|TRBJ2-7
CASSQSQGIHEQYF
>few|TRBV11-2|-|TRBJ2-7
CASSLMEAIVEQYF
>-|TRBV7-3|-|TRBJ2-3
CASSSEQGLGTDTQYF
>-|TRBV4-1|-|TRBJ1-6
CASSLSGTVDSPLHF
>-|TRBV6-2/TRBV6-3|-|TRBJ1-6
CASSYENLGSPLHF
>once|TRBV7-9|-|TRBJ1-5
CASSFDQEPQHF
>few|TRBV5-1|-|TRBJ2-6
CASRGTQVGIGANVLTF
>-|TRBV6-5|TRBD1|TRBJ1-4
CASHRGPNEKLFF
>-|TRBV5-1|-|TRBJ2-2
CASSWTANTGELFF
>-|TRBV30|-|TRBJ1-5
CAWGGPNQPQHF
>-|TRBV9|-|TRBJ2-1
CASSVSGEQFF
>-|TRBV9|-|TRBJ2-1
CASSVEARSNEQFF
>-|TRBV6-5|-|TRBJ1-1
CASSYETEAFF
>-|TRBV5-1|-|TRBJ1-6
CASSLVLGDNSPLHF
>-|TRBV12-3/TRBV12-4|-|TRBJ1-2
CASSLHGNYGYTF
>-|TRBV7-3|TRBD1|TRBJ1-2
CASSLTGQGPNYGYTF
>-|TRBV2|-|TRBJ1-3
CASARGGGNTIYF
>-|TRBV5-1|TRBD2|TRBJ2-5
CASSRGLASQETQYF
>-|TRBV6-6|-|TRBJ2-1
CASSRSSASSYNEQFF
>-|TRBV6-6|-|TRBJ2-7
CASSPSGWGIGAYEQYF
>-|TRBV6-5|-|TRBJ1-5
CATGRDSNQPQHF